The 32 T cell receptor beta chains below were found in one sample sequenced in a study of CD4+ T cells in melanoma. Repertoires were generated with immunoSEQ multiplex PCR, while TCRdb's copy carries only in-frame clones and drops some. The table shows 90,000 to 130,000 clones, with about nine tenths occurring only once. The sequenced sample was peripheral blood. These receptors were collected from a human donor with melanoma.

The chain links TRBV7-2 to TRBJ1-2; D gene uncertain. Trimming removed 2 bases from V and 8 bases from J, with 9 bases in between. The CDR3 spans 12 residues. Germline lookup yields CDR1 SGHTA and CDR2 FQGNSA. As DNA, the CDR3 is TGTGCCAGCAGCTTATCTCAGACGGGCTACACCTTC. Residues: CASSLSQTGYTF.

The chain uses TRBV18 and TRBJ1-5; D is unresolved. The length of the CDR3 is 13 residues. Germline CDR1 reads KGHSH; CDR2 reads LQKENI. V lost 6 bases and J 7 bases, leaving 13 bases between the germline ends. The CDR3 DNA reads TGTGCCAGCTCCGCAAATGATGAGCAGCCCCAGCATTTT. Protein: CASSANDEQPQHF. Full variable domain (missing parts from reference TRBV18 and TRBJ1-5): NAGVMQNPRHLVRRRGQEARLRCSPMKGHSHVYWYRQLPEEGLKFMVYLQKENIIDESGMPKERFSAEFPKEGPSILRIQQVVRGDSAAYFCASSANDEQPQHFGDGTRLSIL.

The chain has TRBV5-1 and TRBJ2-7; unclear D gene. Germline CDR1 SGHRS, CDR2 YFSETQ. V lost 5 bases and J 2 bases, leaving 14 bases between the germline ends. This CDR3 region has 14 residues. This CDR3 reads CASRNRQDTYEQYF. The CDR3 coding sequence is TGCGCCAGCAGAAATCGGCAAGATACCTACGAGCAGTACTTC.

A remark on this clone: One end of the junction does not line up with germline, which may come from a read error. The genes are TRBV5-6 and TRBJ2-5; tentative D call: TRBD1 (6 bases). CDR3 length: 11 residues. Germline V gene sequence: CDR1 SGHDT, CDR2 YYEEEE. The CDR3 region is CASSLMDRLNF. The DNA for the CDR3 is TGTGCCAGCAGCTTGATGGACAGACTAAACTTC.

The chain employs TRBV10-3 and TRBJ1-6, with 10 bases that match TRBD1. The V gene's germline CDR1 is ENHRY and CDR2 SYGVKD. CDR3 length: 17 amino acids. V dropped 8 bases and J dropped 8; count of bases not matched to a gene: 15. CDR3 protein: CAIGSPGQGSRDSPLHF. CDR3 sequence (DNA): TGTGCCATCGGATCGCCGGGACAGGGGTCCCGAGATTCACCCCTCCACTTT.

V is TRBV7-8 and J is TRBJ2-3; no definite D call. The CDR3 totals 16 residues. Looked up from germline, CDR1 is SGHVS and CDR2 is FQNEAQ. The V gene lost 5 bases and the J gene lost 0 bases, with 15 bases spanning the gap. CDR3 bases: TGTGCCAGCAGCAAAGAGGCGGCACTTAGCACAGATACGCAGTATTTT. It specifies CASSKEAALSTDTQYF. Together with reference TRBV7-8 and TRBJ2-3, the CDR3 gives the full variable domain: GAGVSQSPRYKVAKRGQDVALRCDPISGHVSLFWYQQALGQGPEFLTYFQNEAQLDKSGLPSDRFFAERPEGSVSTLKIQRTQQEDSAVYLCASSKEAALSTDTQYFGPGTRLTVL.

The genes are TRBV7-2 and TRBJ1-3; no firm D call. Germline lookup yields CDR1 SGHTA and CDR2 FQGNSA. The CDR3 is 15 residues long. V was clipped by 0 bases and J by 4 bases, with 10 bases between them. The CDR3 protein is CASSLAPGQGNTIYF. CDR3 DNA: TGTGCCAGCAGCTTAGCCCCGGGCCAAGGAAACACCATATATTTT.

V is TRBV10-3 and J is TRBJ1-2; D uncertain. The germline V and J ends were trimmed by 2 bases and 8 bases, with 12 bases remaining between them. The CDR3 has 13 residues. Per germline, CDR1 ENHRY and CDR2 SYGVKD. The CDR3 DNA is TGTGCCATCAGTGAGCTAGAATTCGGCGGCTACACCTTC. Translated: CAISELEFGGYTF.

CDR3 region: CASSSRLPSIPGQFF. The CDR3 coding sequence is TGTGCCAGCAGCAGCCGACTACCCTCCATCCCGGGGCAGTTCTTC. This sequence joins TRBV7-9 and TRBJ2-1, with D maybe TRBD2 (5 bases). In germline, CDR1 is SEHNR, CDR2 FQNEAQ (reference sequence). CDR3 size: 15 residues. Between the trimmed V and J ends, which lost 5 bases and 12 bases, there was a span of 23 bases.

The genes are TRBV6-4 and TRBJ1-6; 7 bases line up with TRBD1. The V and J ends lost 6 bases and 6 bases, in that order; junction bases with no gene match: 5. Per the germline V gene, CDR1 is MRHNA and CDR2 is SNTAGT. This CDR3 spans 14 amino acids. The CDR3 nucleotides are TGTGCCAGCAGCGGGGGACAGCCTAATTCACCCCTCCACTTT. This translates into CASSGGQPNSPLHF.

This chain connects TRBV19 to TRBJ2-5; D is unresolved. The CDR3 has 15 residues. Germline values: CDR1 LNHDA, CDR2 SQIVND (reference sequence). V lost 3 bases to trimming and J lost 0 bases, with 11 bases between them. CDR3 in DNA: TGTGCCAGTAGTATGGGATCAGATTACCAAGAGACCCAGTACTTC. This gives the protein CASSMGSDYQETQYF. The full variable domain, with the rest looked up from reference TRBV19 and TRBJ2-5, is DGGITQSPKYLFRKEGQNVTLSCEQNLNHDAMYWYRQDPGQGLRLIYYSQIVNDFQKGDIAEGYSVSREKKESFPLTVTSAQKNPTAFYLCASSMGSDYQETQYFGPGTRLLVL.

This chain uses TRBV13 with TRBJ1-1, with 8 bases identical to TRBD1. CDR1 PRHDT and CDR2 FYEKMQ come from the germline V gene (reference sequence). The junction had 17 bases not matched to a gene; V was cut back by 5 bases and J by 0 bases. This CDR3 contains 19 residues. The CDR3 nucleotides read TGTGCCAGCAGCCCATACAGATCAGACAGGGGACTAATGAACACTGAAGCTTTCTTT. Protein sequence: CASSPYRSDRGLMNTEAFF.

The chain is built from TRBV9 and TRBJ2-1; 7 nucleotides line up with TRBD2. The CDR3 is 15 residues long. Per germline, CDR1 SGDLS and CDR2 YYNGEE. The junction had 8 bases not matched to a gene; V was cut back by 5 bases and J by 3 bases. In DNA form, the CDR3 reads TGTGCCAGCAGTTACTCTAGCGGATTCTACAATGAGCAGTTCTTC. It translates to CASSYSSGFYNEQFF.

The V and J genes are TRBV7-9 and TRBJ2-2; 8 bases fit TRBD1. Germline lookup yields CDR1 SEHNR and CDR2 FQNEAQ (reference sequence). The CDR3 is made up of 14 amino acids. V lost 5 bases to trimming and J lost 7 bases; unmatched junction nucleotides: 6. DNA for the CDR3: TGTGCCAGCAGCCAGGCAGGGGGCGGCGGGGAGCTGTTTTTT. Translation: CASSQAGGGGELFF.

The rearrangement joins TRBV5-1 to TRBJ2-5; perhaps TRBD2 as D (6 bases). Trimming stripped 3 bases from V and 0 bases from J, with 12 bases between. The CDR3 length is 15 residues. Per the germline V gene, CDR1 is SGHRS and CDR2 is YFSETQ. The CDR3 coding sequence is TGCGCCAGCAGCTGGGGGACTGCGTACCAAGAGACCCAGTACTTC. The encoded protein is CASSWGTAYQETQYF.

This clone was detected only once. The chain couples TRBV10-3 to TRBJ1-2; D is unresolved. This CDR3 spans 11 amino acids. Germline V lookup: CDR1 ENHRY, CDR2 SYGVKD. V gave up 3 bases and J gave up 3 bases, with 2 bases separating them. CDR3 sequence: CAISDDYGYTF. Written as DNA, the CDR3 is TGTGCCATCAGTGACGACTATGGCTACACCTTC.

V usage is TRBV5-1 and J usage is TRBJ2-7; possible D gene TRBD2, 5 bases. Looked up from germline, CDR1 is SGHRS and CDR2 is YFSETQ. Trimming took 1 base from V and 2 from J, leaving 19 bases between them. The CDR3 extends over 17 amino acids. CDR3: CASSLSDGGSFPYEQYF. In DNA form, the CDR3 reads TGCGCCAGCAGCTTGTCAGACGGAGGCTCTTTCCCCTACGAGCAGTACTTC.

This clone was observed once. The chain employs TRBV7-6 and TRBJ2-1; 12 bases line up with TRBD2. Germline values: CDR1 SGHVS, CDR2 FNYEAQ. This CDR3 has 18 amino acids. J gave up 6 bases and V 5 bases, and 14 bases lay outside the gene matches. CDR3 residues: CASSPLPATSGRGNEQFF. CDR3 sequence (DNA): TGTGCCAGCAGCCCCCTCCCAGCGACTAGCGGGAGAGGCAATGAGCAGTTCTTC.

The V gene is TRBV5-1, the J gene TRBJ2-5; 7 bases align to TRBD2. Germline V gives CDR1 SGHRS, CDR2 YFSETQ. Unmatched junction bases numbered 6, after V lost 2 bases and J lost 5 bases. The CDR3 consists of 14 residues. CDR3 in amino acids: CASSFLAEGETQYF. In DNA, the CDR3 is TGCGCCAGCAGCTTTCTAGCGGAGGGGGAGACCCAGTACTTC.

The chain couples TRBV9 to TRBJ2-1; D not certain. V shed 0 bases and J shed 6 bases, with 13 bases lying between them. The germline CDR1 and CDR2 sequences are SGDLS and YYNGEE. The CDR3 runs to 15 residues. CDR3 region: CASSVEGPVRNEQFF. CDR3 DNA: TGTGCCAGCAGCGTAGAAGGCCCAGTGCGCAATGAGCAGTTCTTC.

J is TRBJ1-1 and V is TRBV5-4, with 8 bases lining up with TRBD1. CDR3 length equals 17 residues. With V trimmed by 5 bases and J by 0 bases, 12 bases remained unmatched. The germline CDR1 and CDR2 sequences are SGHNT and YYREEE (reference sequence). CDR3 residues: CASRRGTGELLNTEAFF. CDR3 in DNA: TGTGCCAGCAGACGTGGGACAGGCGAACTTTTGAACACTGAAGCTTTCTTT.

The CDR3: CASSPGTSGGTGETQYF. The CDR3 nucleotides read TGTGCCAGCAGCCCAGGGACTAGCGGGGGGACCGGGGAGACCCAGTACTTC. The chain carries TRBV7-3 and TRBJ2-5; 15 bases are shared with TRBD2. The CDR3 consists of 17 residues. CDR1 and CDR2 from the germline V gene are SGHTA and FQGTGA. J gave up 5 bases and V 5 bases, and 9 bases lay outside the gene matches.

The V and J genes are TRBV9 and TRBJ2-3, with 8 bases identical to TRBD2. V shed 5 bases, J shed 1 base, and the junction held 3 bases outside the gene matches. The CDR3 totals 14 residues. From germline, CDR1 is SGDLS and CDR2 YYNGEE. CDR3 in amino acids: CASRPAGGTDTQYF. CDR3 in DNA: TGTGCCAGCAGGCCAGCGGGGGGCACAGATACGCAGTATTTT.

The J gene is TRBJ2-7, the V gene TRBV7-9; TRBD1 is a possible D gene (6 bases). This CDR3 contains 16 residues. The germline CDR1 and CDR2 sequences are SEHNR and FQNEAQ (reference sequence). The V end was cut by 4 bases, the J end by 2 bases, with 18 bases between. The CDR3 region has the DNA TGTGCCAGCAGCTCGACCCTCAGACAGGTCCCCTACGAGCAGTACTTC. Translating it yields CASSSTLRQVPYEQYF.

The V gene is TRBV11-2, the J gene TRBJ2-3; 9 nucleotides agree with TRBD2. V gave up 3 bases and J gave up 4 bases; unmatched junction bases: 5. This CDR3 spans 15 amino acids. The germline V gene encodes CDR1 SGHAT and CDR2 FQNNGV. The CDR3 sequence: CASSFDGGRADTQYF. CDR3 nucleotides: TGTGCCAGCAGCTTTGACGGCGGGAGGGCAGATACGCAGTATTTT.

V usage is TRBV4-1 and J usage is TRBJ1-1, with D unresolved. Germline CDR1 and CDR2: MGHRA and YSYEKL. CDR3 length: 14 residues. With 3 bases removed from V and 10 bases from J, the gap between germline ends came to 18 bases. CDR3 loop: CASSQPGRAPGAFF. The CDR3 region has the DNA TGCGCCAGCAGCCAGCCAGGACGGGCCCCTGGAGCTTTCTTT.

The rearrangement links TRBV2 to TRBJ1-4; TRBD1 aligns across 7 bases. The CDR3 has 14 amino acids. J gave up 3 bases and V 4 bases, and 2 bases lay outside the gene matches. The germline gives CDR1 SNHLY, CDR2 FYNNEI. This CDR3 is CASSVGQANEKLFF. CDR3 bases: TGTGCCAGCAGTGTAGGACAGGCTAATGAAAAACTGTTTTTT.

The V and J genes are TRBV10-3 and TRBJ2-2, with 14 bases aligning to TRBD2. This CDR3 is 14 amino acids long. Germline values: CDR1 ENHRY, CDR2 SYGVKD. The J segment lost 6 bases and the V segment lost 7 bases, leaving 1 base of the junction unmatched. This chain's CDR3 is CAIKTSGGAGELFF. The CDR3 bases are TGTGCCATCAAGACTAGCGGGGGGGCCGGGGAGCTGTTTTTT.

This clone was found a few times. The CDR3 region has the DNA TGTGCCTGGACCCCGGGATCCCTTGGCTACACCTTC. It translates to CAWTPGSLGYTF. The chain uses TRBV30 and TRBJ1-2; D unresolved. The germline V gene has CDR1 GTSNPN and CDR2 SVGIG (reference sequence). The CDR3 spans 12 residues. V lost 4 bases and J lost 7, with 13 bases in between.

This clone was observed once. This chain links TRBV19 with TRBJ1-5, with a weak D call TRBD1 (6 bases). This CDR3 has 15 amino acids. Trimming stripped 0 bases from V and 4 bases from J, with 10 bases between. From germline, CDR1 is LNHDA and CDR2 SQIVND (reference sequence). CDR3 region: CASSIDHRVNQPQHF. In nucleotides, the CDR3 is TGTGCCAGTAGTATAGATCACAGGGTTAATCAGCCCCAGCATTTT.

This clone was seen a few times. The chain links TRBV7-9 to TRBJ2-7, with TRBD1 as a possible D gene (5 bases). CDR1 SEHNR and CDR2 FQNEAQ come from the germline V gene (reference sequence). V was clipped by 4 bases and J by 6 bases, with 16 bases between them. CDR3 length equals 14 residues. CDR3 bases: TGTGCCAGCAGCTCCTCCCTAAACAGGTTCGAGCAGTACTTC. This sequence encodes CASSSSLNRFEQYF.

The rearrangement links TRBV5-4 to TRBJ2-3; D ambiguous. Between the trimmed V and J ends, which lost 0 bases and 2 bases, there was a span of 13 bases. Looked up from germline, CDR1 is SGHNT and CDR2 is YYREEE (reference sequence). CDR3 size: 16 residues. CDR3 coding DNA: TGTGCCAGCAGCTTGGGGATGGTGCGATCCACAGATACGCAGTATTTT. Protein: CASSLGMVRSTDTQYF.